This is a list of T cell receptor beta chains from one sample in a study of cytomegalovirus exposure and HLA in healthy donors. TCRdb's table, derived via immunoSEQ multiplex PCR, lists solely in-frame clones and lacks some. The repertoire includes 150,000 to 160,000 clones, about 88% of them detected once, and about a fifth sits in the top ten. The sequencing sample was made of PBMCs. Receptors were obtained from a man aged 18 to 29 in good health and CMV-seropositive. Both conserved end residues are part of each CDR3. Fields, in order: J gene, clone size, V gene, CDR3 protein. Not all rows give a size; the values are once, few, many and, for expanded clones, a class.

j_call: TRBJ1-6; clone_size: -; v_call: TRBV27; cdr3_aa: CASSFSGTGNSPLHF
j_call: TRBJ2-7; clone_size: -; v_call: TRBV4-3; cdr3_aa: CASSRRDRGADEQYF
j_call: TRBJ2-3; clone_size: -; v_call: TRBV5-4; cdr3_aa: CASSLPGQYVTQYF
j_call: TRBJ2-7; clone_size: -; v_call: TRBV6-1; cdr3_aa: CASTRLAGGYEQYF
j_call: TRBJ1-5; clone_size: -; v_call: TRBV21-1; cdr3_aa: CASTRLGQDWLDSNQPQHF
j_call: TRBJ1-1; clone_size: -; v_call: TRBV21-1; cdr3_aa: CASSKSPKGGTEAFF
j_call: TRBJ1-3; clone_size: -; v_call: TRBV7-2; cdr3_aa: CASSLEGWNSGNTIYF
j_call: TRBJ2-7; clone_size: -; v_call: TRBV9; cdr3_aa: CASSVLGAGEQYF
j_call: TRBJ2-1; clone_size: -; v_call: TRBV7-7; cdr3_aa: CASSPGTGQGEQFF
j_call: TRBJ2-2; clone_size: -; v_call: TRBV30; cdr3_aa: CAWSAGGLAGPTGELFF
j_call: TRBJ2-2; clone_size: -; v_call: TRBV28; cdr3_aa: CASSLSGDTGELFF
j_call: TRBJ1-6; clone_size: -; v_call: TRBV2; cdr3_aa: CASSLSTGANSPLHF
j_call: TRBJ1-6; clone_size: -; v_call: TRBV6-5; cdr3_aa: CASSYWTALNSPLHF
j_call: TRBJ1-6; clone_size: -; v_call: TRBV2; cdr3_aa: CASSSQGSLRYNSPLHF
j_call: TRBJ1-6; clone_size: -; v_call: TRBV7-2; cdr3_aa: CASSLAQGANNSPLHF
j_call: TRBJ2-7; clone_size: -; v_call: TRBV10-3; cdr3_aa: CAISKNYYEQYF
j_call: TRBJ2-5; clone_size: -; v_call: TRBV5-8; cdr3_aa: CASSLVGDQETQYF
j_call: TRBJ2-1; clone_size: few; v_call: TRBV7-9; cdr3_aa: CASSPRQYNEQFF
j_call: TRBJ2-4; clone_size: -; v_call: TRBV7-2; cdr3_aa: CASSLAGDLKYF
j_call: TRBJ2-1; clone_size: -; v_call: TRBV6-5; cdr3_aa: CASRTSRSYNEQFF
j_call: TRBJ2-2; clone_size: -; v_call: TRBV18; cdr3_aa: CASSVSGQGTGELFF